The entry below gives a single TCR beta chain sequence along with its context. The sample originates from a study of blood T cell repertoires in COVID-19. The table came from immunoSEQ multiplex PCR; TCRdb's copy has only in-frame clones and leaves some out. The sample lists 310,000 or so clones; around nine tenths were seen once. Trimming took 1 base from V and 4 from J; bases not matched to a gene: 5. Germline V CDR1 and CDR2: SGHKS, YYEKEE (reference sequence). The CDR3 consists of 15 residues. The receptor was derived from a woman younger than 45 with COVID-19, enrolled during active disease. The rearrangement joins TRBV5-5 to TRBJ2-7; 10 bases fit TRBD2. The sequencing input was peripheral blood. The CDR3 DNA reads TGTGCCAGCAGCTTGCGGCTAGCGGGAGCTTACGAGCAGTACTTC. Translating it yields CASSLRLAGAYEQYF. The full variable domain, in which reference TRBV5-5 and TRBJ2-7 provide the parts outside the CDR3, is DAGVTQSPTHLIKTRGQQVTLRCSPISGHKSVSWYQQVLGQGPQFIFQYYEKEERGRGNFPDRFSARQFPNYSSELNVNALLLGDSALYLCASSLRLAGAYEQYFGPGTRLTVT.